The source of this TCR beta chain is a study of T cell responses to AZD1222 COVID-19 vaccine. The study's findings and limits: Of the AZD1222 recipients, only 5 to 7 were seropositive at baseline. Most donors were white British, females outnumbered males, and clonal diversity was possibly underestimated. Targets within unmutated variant regions were reportedly found for nearly half of spike-specific TCRs. Regions 160-218 and 743-854 dominated among vaccine-associated CD4 TCRs spanning spike.

On this clone itself: Its antigen is still unknown.

Profiled with immunoSEQ multiplex PCR; TCRdb holds only in-frame clones, not every one. Of approximately 88,000 clones in the sample, just over 90% were seen once. This sequence was found in an adult who received the AZD1222 COVID-19 vaccine. The sample here was peripheral blood, taken 28 days after the second AZD1222 dose.

CDR3 amino acids: CAISESKGQVVEKPQHF. Here the CDR3 DNA reads TGTGCCATCAGTGAGTCGAAGGGACAGGTCGTGGAAAAGCCCCAGCATTTT. The J gene is TRBJ1-5, the V gene TRBV10-3; 8 nucleotides align to TRBD1. V dropped 0 bases and J dropped 8; count of bases not matched to a gene: 12. Germline V gives CDR1 ENHRY, CDR2 SYGVKD. The CDR3 consists of 17 residues.